This TCR beta chain was identified during a study of OX40 agonist ivuxolimab in advanced cancers. Some background on the complete study: Ivuxolimab was a fully human IgG2 agonistic monoclonal antibody targeting the costimulatory receptor OX40 (CD134). Intravenous ivuxolimab was administered to patients every 2 weeks at six dose levels: 0.01, 0.1, 0.3, 1.5, 3 and 10 mg/kg. Of the approximately 53 patients in dose escalation, 19 had hepatocellular carcinoma, some 15 had melanoma, 9 had renal cell carcinoma and 9 had head and neck cancer. In the dose-escalation cohort, roughly 80% of patients were male, and the mean age was about 55 years, with a range of roughly 20 to 79. Patients were allowed to have had prior anti-PD-1, anti-PD-L1 or anti-CTLA-4 therapy, and 40% to 45% of the dose-escalation patients had been treated with checkpoint inhibitors. Partial responses occurred in three dose-escalation patients: two with cutaneous melanoma and one with hepatocellular carcinoma. Peripheral TCRbeta sequencing was intended to test whether TCR sequence diversity was altered and clonal T-cell expansion was caused by ivuxolimab. The paper covers the monotherapy dose-escalation part of the phase I ivuxolimab trial, which included N of about 51 patients.

Patients with autoimmune disease history or receiving systemic immunosuppression were excluded from the trial. Peripheral blood for TCR sequencing was drawn from every dose cohort at baseline, at cycle 4 day 1 and at cycle 7 day 1. Samples came from an open-label, multicenter, first-in-human phase I dose-escalation trial of ivuxolimab. Adults with locally advanced or metastatic head and neck squamous cell, hepatocellular, melanoma or renal cell carcinoma were enrolled in the trial. Before TCR sequencing, CD4+ and CD8+ T cells were separately sorted from peripheral blood. Genomic DNA was extracted from sorted cells for sequencing of the TCRbeta CDR3 region. TCRbeta CDR3 regions were sequenced using the immunoSEQ Assay. Not all clones reach the TCRdb copy of this immuneACCESS table, which keeps in-frame sequences only. Checked studies attribute under half of the gap to unresolved V genes and leave the rest unexplained. For this sample there are some 60,000 clones; about nine tenths appear just once. 16% of the sample is taken by the ten largest.

V and J lose 0 bases and 0 bases, and a span of 13 bases separates them. From the cysteine up to the phenylalanine, the CDR3 has a length of 17 residues. The retained sequence is limited to the CDR3, 51 bases, with the frame set at the first base. CDR1 and CDR2 are read off the germline V gene as SGHRS and YFSETQ. Overall results and qualifications from the work: On average, CD8+ T cells showed more expanded clones than CD4+ T cells after ivuxolimab. Low levels of normalized T-cell clonal expansion were also seen in some patients who did not respond. At doses of 0.1 to 3.0 mg/kg, clonal expansion of both CD4+ and CD8+ blood T cells was observed from baseline to week 6. In the 0.1-3.0 mg/kg groups, partial responders were among the patients with the lowest normalized peripheral clonal expansion, particularly in CD8+ T cells. Antigen specificity was not determined for the clonally expanded peripheral T cells.

As regards this clone: Its antigen is currently not known. No clone much larger than this one lies a single base away; base qualities are absent.

The chain uses TRBV5-1 and TRBJ2-1; TRBD2 is perhaps the D gene, given 6 matching bases. This sample comprised CD4+ or CD8+ T cells sorted from blood, obtained in a trial of the OX40 agonist ivuxolimab. The clonotype was recovered from an adult with an advanced solid tumor such as melanoma, head and neck, liver or kidney cancer. CDR3 sequence: CASSLGGSGYSYNEQFF. The DNA is as follows: TGCGCCAGCAGCTTGGGAGGTAGCGGTTACTCCTACAATGAGCAGTTCTTC. The reference TRBV5-1 and TRBJ2-1 proteins fill in what lies around the CDR3, so the full variable domain reads KAGVTQTPRYLIKTRGQQVTLSCSPISGHRSVSWYQQTPGQGLQFLFEYFSETQRNKGNFPGRFSGRQFSNSRSEMNVSTLELGDSALYLCASSLGGSGYSYNEQFFGPGTRLTVL.